This T cell receptor (beta chain) was identified during a study of response to subunit inactivated influenza vaccine. A note on this clonotype: Its specificity is unknown.

The CDR3 contains 17 residues. J lost 5 bases, V lost 6 bases, and 18 bases had no gene match. CDR1 ENHRY and CDR2 SYGVKD come from the germline V gene. Study-level results: T cells newly recruited by each seasonal influenza vaccination are few, the authors suggested.

TCRdb reanalysed the RT-PCR reads using MiXCR and keeps one entry per CDR3 protein. Among about 500,000 distinct CDR3 sequences listed, around 7.7% were seen once. This clonotype was obtained from a man aged 50 to 75 who received an inactivated influenza vaccine. V gene TRBV10-3 combines with J gene TRBJ2-5, with 7 nucleotides matching TRBD2. Sample: PBMCs from blood, taken about 24 months after vaccination. The CDR3 bases are TGTGCCATCAGGAGGGGAGGGTCGGTGGGAGCCGTTGAGACCCAGTACTTC. Its translation is CAIRRGGSVGAVETQYF.